The entry that follows covers one TCR beta chain sequence. In the authors' methods: By means of reference gene primer amplification, nucleated cell counts were estimated. Only in-frame clones appear in the TCRdb table, and some are missing; sequencing was by immunoSEQ multiplex PCR. V and J calls and clone size follow that table, whereas D and trimming were derived from the DNA. The profile covers more than 25,000 clones, with approximately 88% appearing a single time and approximately 0.55% taken by the ten largest. The CDR3 has 14 amino acids. The ends were cut back, 10 bases at V and 4 bases at J, with 16 bases in the middle. Germline loops: CDR1 KGHDR, CDR2 SFDVKD. The source of the sample is a study of blood T cell repertoires in COVID-19. At the level of the study: Samples representing acute and convalescent COVID-19 were sourced from the United States, Italy and Spain. Sources were T cells, B-cell-depleted T cells, or PBMCs; the material itself was cDNA or gDNA.

The chain combines TRBV24-1 with TRBJ2-1, with D maybe TRBD2 (6 bases). Source material: peripheral blood. The TCR sequence derives from a woman in her thirties or forties with active or convalescent COVID-19. CDR3 in DNA: TGTGCCACGATGACTAGAGGAGATTACAATGAGCAGTTCTTC. Encoded protein: CATMTRGDYNEQFF.